Shown below are 31 T cell receptor beta chains from a single sample sequenced in a study of identical twins. TCRdb itself ran the 5' RACE reads through MiXCR, one entry per CDR3 protein. Of roughly 750,000 distinct CDR3 sequences listed, 21% are singletons. These data were likewise used in another study, on T cells expressing NK-cell markers.

Material: PBMCs. Every receptor here comes from a young woman in good health.

This clonotype has ten or more counts. J is TRBJ2-3 and V is TRBV12-3 or TRBV12-4, with unresolved D. Trimming cost V 3 bases and J 9 bases, with 7 bases left between them. The CDR3 covers 11 residues. In nucleotides, the CDR3 is TGTGCCAGCAGTTTGGACGTAACGCAGTATTTT. It encodes CASSLDVTQYF.

This rearrangement joins TRBV7-2 to TRBJ2-3; TRBD2 matches at 9 bases. CDR3 length: 16 amino acids. The V gene end was trimmed by 5 bases and the J gene end by 5 bases; junction bases not matched to a gene: 11. Germline CDR1 and CDR2: SGHTA and FQGNSA. CDR3 protein: CASSLILAGDGDTQYF. CDR3 DNA sequence: TGTGCCAGCAGCCTAATATTAGCGGGAGACGGAGATACGCAGTATTTT.

This clonotype showed up many times. The rearrangement joins TRBV11-2 to TRBJ2-1, with a weak D call TRBD2 (6 bases). This CDR3 comprises 15 residues. The germline V and J ends were trimmed by 5 bases and 10 bases, with 21 bases remaining between them. Germline V CDR1 and CDR2: SGHAT, FQNNGV. The CDR3 DNA follows: TGTGCCAGCAGCCTCTCCCCTCCGGGCGGGGTAGAGCAGTTCTTC. It specifies CASSLSPPGGVEQFF.

This clonotype was observed a few times. The chain joins TRBV5-5 to TRBJ1-6; D is uncertain. CDR1 is SGHKS, CDR2 YYEKEE, per germline (reference sequence). V dropped 2 bases and J dropped 7 bases, with 10 bases sitting between them. CDR3 length equals 14 residues. The CDR3 DNA sequence: TGTGCCAGCAGCTTCTCGGGAGGAAATTCACCCCTCCACTTT. It encodes CASSFSGGNSPLHF.

The chain has TRBV6-1 and TRBJ2-1; D is undetermined. With 5 bases removed from V and 0 bases from J, the gap between germline ends came to 11 bases. Germline V gene lookup returns CDR1 MNHNS and CDR2 SASEGT. The CDR3 is made up of 15 amino acids. Here the CDR3 reads CASSQDLLSYNEQFF. The DNA for the CDR3 is TGTGCCAGCAGTCAAGACCTCCTCTCCTACAATGAGCAGTTCTTC.

The rearrangement links TRBV6-1 to TRBJ2-5, with D hard to call. The CDR3 extends over 14 amino acids. CDR1 is MNHNS, CDR2 SASEGT, per germline. V lost 5 bases, J lost 5 bases, and 15 bases lay in between. The CDR3 reads CASSPIDPRETQYF. CDR3 nucleotides: TGTGCCAGCAGTCCTATCGACCCGAGGGAGACCCAGTACTTC.

This clonotype was recorded a few times. The chain links TRBV18 to TRBJ2-6, with unresolved D. This CDR3 has 15 amino acids. From germline, CDR1 is KGHSH and CDR2 LQKENI. Trimming pared 6 bases from V and 0 bases from J, leaving 9 bases between. Here the CDR3 reads CASSIESSGANVLTF. The CDR3 DNA is TGTGCCAGCTCGATCGAAAGCTCTGGGGCCAACGTCCTGACTTTC. Together with reference TRBV18 and TRBJ2-6, the CDR3 gives the full variable domain: NAGVMQNPRHLVRRRGQEARLRCSPMKGHSHVYWYRQLPEEGLKFMVYLQKENIIDESGMPKERFSAEFPKEGPSILRIQQVVRGDSAAYFCASSIESSGANVLTFGAGSRLTVL.

The gene calls are TRBV6-7 and TRBJ2-7; perhaps TRBD1 as D (5 bases). TRBV6-7 is given ORF status, its function remaining uncertain. This CDR3 spans 14 amino acids. Trimming cost V 8 bases and J 2 bases, with 16 bases left between them. CDR3 protein: CASQHQGTPYEQYF. The CDR3, as DNA: TGTGCCAGCCAACACCAGGGAACTCCCTACGAGCAGTACTTC.

This clonotype was picked up a small number of times. The chain has TRBV20-1 and TRBJ1-1, with no clear D. Trimming removed 4 bases from V and 4 bases from J, with 10 bases in between. CDR1 DFQATT and CDR2 SNEGSKA come from the germline V gene (reference sequence). The CDR3 contains 12 residues. CDR3 nucleotides: TGCAGTGCTACGGACGGCCCCACTGAAGCTTTCTTT. It encodes CSATDGPTEAFF.

This clonotype was counted between two and nine times. One end of the junction is discordant with germline, which a read error may explain. The gene calls are TRBV2 and TRBJ2-5, with 8 positions matching TRBD1. The CDR3 length is 10 residues. Germline CDR1 reads SNHLY; CDR2 reads FYNNEI. This CDR3 reads CASRNGQGHF. CDR3 coding DNA: TGTGCCAGCCGAAACGGACAGGGCCACTTC.

This clonotype was counted a few times. The chain has TRBV20-1 and TRBJ1-1; TRBD1 is a possible D gene (5 bases). V gave up 6 bases and J gave up 11 bases, with 16 bases separating them. This CDR3 contains 11 residues. From germline, CDR1 is DFQATT and CDR2 SNEGSKA (reference sequence). CDR3 DNA sequence: TGCAGTGCCCCCCTGGGGGGGTTGGCTTTCTTT. Residues: CSAPLGGLAFF.

This chain uses TRBV5-1 with TRBJ2-3; 11 nucleotides align to TRBD2. The trim removed 3 bases at V and 4 bases at J, leaving 10 bases unmatched. The CDR3 spans 17 residues. Looked up from germline, CDR1 is SGHRS and CDR2 is YFSETQ. In DNA form, the CDR3 reads TGCGCCAGCAGCTCCGGGACTAGCGGCCCGACTGCAGATACGCAGTATTTT. Encoded protein: CASSSGTSGPTADTQYF.

V is TRBV10-2 and J is TRBJ1-1, with D unresolved. Trimming left V 3 bases short and J 10 bases short, with 9 bases between. CDR3 length equals 11 residues. Looked up from germline, CDR1 is WSHSY and CDR2 is SAAADI. The CDR3 coding sequence is TGCGCCAGCAGTGATAACATGGGAGCTTTCTTT. Encoded protein: CASSDNMGAFF.

This clonotype was found a few times. The chain has TRBV6-2 or TRBV6-3 and TRBJ2-7; TRBD1 might be the D (6 bases). CDR3 size: 11 residues. CDR1 and CDR2 (germline): MNHEY, SVGEGT. Trimming took off 10 bases at V and 3 bases at J, with 10 bases between the two ends. The CDR3 reads CATTGFYEQYF. In nucleotides, the CDR3 is TGTGCCACAACAGGGTTCTACGAGCAGTACTTC.

The sample holds one count of this clonotype. The V gene is TRBV18, the J gene TRBJ1-4, with D uncertain. The CDR3 is 13 residues long. Trimming removed 0 bases from V and 8 bases from J, with 7 bases in between. Germline loops: CDR1 KGHSH, CDR2 LQKENI. CDR3 residues: CASSPPSGEKLFF. The CDR3 DNA reads TGTGCCAGCTCACCACCGTCCGGGGAAAAACTGTTTTTT. The complete variable domain, with remaining parts taken from reference TRBV18 and TRBJ1-4, reads NAGVMQNPRHLVRRRGQEARLRCSPMKGHSHVYWYRQLPEEGLKFMVYLQKENIIDESGMPKERFSAEFPKEGPSILRIQQVVRGDSAAYFCASSPPSGEKLFFGSGTQLSVL.

This clonotype was seen a few times. The chain recombines TRBV10-3 with TRBJ1-2; D may be TRBD1 (5 bases). Germline V CDR1 and CDR2: ENHRY, SYGVKD. The CDR3 length is 15 residues. V shed 5 bases and J shed 8 bases, with 21 bases lying between them. CDR3 protein: CAISSLGGTREGYTF. The CDR3, as DNA: TGTGCCATCAGTTCCTTGGGAGGGACTCGTGAGGGCTACACCTTC.

The V call is TRBV20-1, the J call TRBJ2-7, with 7 bases fitting TRBD1. The CDR3 sequence is 15 residues long. The germline CDR1 and CDR2 sequences are DFQATT and SNEGSKA (reference sequence). The junction had 8 bases not matched to a gene; V was cut back by 0 bases and J by 3 bases. The CDR3 DNA follows: TGCAGTGCTAGAGACCCTAGGACAGGAGGCTACGAGCAGTACTTC. Translating gives CSARDPRTGGYEQYF.

V is TRBV15 and J is TRBJ2-2, with TRBD1 identical over 7 bases. This CDR3 is built from 14 residues. The germline gives CDR1 LNHNV, CDR2 YYDKDF (reference sequence). J gave up 4 bases and V 11 bases, and 10 bases lay outside the gene matches. The CDR3 sequence: CASMTGTGTGELFF. The CDR3 nucleotides are TGTGCCTCCATGACAGGGACGGGCACCGGGGAGCTGTTTTTT.

The chain has TRBV7-3 and TRBJ2-7; D might be TRBD1 (5 bases). V shed 3 bases and J shed 5 bases, with 11 bases lying between them. The CDR3 totals 13 residues. CDR1 SGHTA and CDR2 FQGTGA come from the germline V gene. CDR3 in DNA: TGTGCCAGCAGCTTGGGGCTTCACCACGAGCAGTACTTC. Translating gives CASSLGLHHEQYF.

This clonotype was detected only a few times. The gene calls are TRBV7-2 and TRBJ2-3; a possible D gene is TRBD2 (7 bases). The length of the CDR3 is 14 residues. Trimming removed 6 bases from V and 2 bases from J, with 12 bases in between. The germline V gene encodes CDR1 SGHTA and CDR2 FQGNSA. This chain's CDR3 is CASRGGLVTDTQYF. CDR3 DNA: TGTGCCAGCAGGGGGGGGCTGGTCACAGATACGCAGTATTTT.

This chain connects TRBV20-1 to TRBJ2-2; TRBD1 agrees at 8 bases. Germline V gene lookup returns CDR1 DFQATT and CDR2 SNEGSKA (reference sequence). The CDR3 length is 14 residues. The trim removed 3 bases at V and 2 bases at J, leaving 2 bases unmatched. The CDR3 loop reads CSARTGDNTGELFF. The CDR3 DNA is TGCAGTGCTAGGACAGGGGATAACACCGGGGAGCTGTTTTTT.

This clonotype was seen a handful of times. The V gene is TRBV20-1, the J gene TRBJ2-1; perhaps TRBD1 as D (6 bases). From germline, CDR1 is DFQATT and CDR2 SNEGSKA (reference sequence). This CDR3 contains 15 residues. Deletions cut 3 bases from V and 8 bases from J, with 20 bases between. CDR3 protein: CSASSQQNGGYEQFF. CDR3 sequence (DNA): TGCAGTGCTAGCTCACAACAAAATGGGGGCTATGAGCAGTTCTTC.

This chain connects TRBV29-1 to TRBJ1-5; 8 nucleotides line up with TRBD1. Germline CDR1 SQVTM, CDR2 ANQGSEA. V lost 5 bases to trimming and J lost 3 bases; unmatched junction nucleotides: 6. This CDR3 has 14 residues. The CDR3 is CSVRETGANQPQHF. Here the CDR3 DNA reads TGCAGCGTTAGAGAGACAGGGGCCAATCAGCCCCAGCATTTT.

The chain carries TRBV7-2 and TRBJ2-7; the D is unclear. The CDR3 spans 12 residues. Per the germline V gene, CDR1 is SGHTA and CDR2 is FQGNSA. The germline V and J ends were trimmed by 5 bases and 9 bases, with 14 bases remaining between them. The DNA for the CDR3 is TGTGCCAGCAGCCCCAGTTTAACTTCGCAGTACTTC. Translation: CASSPSLTSQYF. The complete variable domain, with remaining parts taken from reference TRBV7-2 and TRBJ2-7, reads GAGVSQSPSNKVTEKGKDVELRCDPISGHTALYWYRQSLGQGLEFLIYFQGNSAPDKSGLPSDRFSAERTGGSVSTLTIQRTQQEDSAVYLCASSPSLTSQYFGPGTRLTVT.

This clonotype has ten or more counts. The chain employs TRBV6-1 and TRBJ2-1; either TRBD1 or TRBD2 may supply D (5 bases each). This CDR3 is 14 amino acids long. Germline CDR1 is MNHNS and CDR2 is SASEGT. Trimming removed 4 bases from V and 7 bases from J, with 14 bases in between. CDR3 residues: CASSVGGTRNEQFF. CDR3 sequence (DNA): TGTGCCAGCAGTGTTGGGGGTACCCGTAATGAGCAGTTCTTC.

This clonotype was recorded many times. The gene calls are TRBV9 and TRBJ2-1; 10 bases are shared with TRBD2. V trimming: 3 bases; J trimming: 0 bases; junction bases outside the gene matches: 15. Germline V gene sequence: CDR1 SGDLS, CDR2 YYNGEE. This CDR3 has 20 amino acids. The CDR3 nucleotides read TGTGCCAGCAGCGCCCAAGGTGGTAGCGGGGGGACGTACTCCTACAATGAGCAGTTCTTC. Translated, it gives CASSAQGGSGGTYSYNEQFF.

This clonotype was observed many times. The chain employs TRBV20-1 and TRBJ2-5; the match to TRBD2 covers 9 bases. CDR3 length equals 18 residues. V lost 2 bases and J lost 2; bases outside the gene matches: 15. In germline, CDR1 is DFQATT, CDR2 SNEGSKA (reference sequence). The CDR3 sequence: CSARSVSSGNSIQETQYF. DNA of the CDR3: TGCAGTGCTAGAAGCGTATCTAGCGGGAATTCGATTCAAGAGACCCAGTACTTC.

V and J are TRBV6-2 or TRBV6-3 and TRBJ2-7; perhaps TRBD1 as D (5 bases). The CDR3 covers 14 residues. The germline V and J ends were trimmed by 4 bases and 4 bases, with 14 bases remaining between them. The germline V gene encodes CDR1 MNHEY and CDR2 SVGEGT. This CDR3 reads CASSSGPGGYEQYF. The CDR3 DNA is TGTGCCAGCAGTTCAGGGCCCGGTGGATACGAGCAGTACTTC.

The gene calls are TRBV5-1 and TRBJ2-1; a possible D gene is TRBD2 (6 bases). The CDR3 is 16 residues long. V lost 4 bases and J 1 base, leaving 15 bases between the germline ends. Germline CDR1 is SGHRS and CDR2 is YFSETQ. CDR3 DNA: TGCGCCAGCAGCGGGTCAGCGGGTGGATCCTACAATGAGCAGTTCTTC. Amino acid sequence: CASSGSAGGSYNEQFF.

This clonotype turned up a few times. J is TRBJ2-3 and V is TRBV12-3 or TRBV12-4; 15 nucleotides agree with TRBD2. Unmatched junction bases numbered 9, after V lost 5 bases and J lost 0 bases. This CDR3 has 19 residues. CDR3 nucleotides: TGTGCCAGCAGTCGGACTAGCGGGAGGGCCACGGCGAGCACAGATACGCAGTATTTT. It codes for CASSRTSGRATASTDTQYF.

This clonotype was found a few times. V gene TRBV15 combines with J gene TRBJ2-3; 7 bases agree with TRBD2. The CDR3 spans 16 residues. Germline V gene data show CDR1 as LNHNV and CDR2 as YYDKDF (reference sequence). V shed 0 bases, J shed 1 base, and the junction held 4 bases outside the gene matches. CDR3 coding DNA: TGTGCCACCAGCAGAGATGGAGGACTAGGCACAGATACGCAGTATTTT. Its protein product is CATSRDGGLGTDTQYF.